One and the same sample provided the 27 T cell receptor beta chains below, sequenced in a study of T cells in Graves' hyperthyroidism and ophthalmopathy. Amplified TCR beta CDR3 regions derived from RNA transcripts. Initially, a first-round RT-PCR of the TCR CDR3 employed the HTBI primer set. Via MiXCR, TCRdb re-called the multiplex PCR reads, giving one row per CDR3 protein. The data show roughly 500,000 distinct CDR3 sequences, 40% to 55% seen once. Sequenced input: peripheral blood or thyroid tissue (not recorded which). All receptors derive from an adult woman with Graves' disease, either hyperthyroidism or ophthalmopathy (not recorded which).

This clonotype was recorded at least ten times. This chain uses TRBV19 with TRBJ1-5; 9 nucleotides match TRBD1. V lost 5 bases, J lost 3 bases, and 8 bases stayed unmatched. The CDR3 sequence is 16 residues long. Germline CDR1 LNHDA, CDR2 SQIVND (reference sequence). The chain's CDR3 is CASSEQGAWINQPQHF. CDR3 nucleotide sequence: TGTGCCAGTAGTGAACAGGGGGCCTGGATCAATCAGCCCCAGCATTTT.

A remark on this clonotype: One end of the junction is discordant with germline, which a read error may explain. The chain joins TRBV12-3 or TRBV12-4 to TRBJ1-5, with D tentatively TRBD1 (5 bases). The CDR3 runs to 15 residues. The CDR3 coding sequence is TGTGCCAGCAGCTTAGCGTTTGGGGGGAATCAGCCCCCGCATTTT. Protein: CASSLAFGGNQPPHF.

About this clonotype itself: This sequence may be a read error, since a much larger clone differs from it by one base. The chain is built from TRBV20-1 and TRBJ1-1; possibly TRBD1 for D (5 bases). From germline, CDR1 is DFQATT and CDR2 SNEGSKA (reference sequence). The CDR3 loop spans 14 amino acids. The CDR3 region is CGARGAGPFSEAFF. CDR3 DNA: TGCGGTGCTAGAGGCGCAGGGCCCTTCAGTGAAGCTTTCTTT.

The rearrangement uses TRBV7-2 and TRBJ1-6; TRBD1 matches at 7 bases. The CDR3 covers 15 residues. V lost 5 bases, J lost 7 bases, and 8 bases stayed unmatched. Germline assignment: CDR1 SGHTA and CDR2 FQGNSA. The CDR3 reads CASSAPGQRNSPLHF. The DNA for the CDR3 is TGTGCCAGCAGCGCCCCGGGACAGAGAAATTCACCCCTCCACTTT.

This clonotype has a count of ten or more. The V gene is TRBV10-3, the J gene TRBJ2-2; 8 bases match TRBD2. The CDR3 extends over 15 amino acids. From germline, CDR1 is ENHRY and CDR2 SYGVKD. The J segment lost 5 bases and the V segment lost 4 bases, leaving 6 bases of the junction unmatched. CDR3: CAISASGLGTGELFF. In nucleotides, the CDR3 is TGTGCCATCAGTGCTTCGGGACTAGGAACCGGGGAGCTGTTTTTT.

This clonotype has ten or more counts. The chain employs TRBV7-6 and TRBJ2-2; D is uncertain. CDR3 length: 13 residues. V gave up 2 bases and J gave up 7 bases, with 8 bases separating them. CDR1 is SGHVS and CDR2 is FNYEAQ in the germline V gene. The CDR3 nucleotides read TGTGCCAGCAGCTTATCTGAGGTCGGGGAGCTGTTTTTT. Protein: CASSLSEVGELFF.

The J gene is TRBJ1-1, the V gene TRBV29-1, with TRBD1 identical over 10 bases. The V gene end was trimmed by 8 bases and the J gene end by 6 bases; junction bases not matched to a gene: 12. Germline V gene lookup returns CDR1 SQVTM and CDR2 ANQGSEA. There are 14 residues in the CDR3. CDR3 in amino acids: CSLGQGRGDPEAFF. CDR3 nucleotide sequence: TGCAGCTTGGGACAGGGGCGAGGAGATCCTGAAGCTTTCTTT.

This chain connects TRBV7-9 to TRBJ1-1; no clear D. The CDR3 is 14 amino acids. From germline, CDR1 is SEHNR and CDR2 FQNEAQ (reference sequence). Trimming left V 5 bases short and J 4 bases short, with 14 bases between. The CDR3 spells CASSPSLWSTEAFF. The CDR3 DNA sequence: TGTGCCAGCAGCCCCAGTCTCTGGAGCACTGAAGCTTTCTTT.

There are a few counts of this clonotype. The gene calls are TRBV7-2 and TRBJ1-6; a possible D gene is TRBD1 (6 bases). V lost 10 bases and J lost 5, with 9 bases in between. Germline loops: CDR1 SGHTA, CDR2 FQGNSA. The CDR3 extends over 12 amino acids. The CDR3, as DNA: TGTGCCACTCACAGGGATAATTCACCCCTCCACTTT. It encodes CATHRDNSPLHF.

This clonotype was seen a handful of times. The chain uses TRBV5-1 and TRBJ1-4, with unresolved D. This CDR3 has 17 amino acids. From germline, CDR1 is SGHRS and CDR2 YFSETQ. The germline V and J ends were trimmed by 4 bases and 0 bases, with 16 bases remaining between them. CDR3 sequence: CASSPARSAATNEKLFF. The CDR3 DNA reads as TGCGCCAGCAGCCCGGCCAGGTCAGCAGCAACTAATGAAAAACTGTTTTTT.

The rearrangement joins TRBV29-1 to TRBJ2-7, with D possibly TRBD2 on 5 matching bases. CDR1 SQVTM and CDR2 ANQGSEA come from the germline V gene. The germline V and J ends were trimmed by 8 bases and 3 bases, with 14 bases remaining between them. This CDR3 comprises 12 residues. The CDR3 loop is CSSSGYRYEQYF. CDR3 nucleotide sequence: TGCAGCTCTTCGGGGTATCGCTACGAGCAGTACTTC.

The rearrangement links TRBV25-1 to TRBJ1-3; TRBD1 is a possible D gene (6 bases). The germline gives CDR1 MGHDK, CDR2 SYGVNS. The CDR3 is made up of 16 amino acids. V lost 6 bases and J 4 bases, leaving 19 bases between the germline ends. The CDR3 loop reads CASSDVVGGRGNTIYF. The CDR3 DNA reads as TGTGCCAGCAGCGACGTTGTAGGGGGGCGAGGAAACACCATATATTTT.

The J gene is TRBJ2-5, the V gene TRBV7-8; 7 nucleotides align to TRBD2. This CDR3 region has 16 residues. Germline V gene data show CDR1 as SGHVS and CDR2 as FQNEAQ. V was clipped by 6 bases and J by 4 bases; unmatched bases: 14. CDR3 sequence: CASRAGYPGGRETQYF. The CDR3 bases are TGTGCCAGCAGAGCCGGATATCCGGGAGGAAGAGAGACCCAGTACTTC.

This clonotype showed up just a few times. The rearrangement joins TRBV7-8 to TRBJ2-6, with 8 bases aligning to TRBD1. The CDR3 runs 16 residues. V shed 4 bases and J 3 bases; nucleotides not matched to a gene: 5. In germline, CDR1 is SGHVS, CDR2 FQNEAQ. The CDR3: CASSSQGANGANVLTF. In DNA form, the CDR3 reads TGTGCCAGCAGCTCTCAGGGGGCCAATGGGGCCAACGTCCTGACTTTC.

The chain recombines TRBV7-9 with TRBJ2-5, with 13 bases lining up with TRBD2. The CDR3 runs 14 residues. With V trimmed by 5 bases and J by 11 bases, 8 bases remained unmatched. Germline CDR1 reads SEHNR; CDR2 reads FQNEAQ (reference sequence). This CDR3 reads CASSPTGTSGTQYF. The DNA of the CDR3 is TGTGCCAGCAGCCCCACTGGGACTAGCGGGACTCAGTACTTC.

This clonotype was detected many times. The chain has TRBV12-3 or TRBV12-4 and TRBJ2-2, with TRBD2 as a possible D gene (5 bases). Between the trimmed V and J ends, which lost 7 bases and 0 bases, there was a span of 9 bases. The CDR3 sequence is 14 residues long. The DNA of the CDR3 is TGTGCCAGCACCCAACTAGCGAACACCGGGGAGCTGTTTTTT. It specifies CASTQLANTGELFF.

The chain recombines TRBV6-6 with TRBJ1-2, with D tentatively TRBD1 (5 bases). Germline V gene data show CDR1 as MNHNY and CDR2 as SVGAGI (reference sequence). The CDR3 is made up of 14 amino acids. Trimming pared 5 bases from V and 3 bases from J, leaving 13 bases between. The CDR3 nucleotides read TGTGCCAGCAGTCCCGGGGCGCTAGACTATGGCTACACCTTC. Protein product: CASSPGALDYGYTF.

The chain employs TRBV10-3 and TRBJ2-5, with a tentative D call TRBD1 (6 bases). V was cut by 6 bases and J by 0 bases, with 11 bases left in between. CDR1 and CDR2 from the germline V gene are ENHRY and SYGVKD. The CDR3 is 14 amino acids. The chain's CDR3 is CAIRTQGYQETQYF. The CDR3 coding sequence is TGTGCCATCAGGACGCAGGGGTACCAAGAGACCCAGTACTTC.

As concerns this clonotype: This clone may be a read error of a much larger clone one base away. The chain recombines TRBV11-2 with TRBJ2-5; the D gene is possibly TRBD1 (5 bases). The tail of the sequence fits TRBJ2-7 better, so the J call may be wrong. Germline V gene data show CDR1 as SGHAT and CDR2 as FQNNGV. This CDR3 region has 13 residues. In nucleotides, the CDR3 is TGTGCCAGCAGCTTAGAGACAGACTACGAGCAGTACTTC. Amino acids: CASSLETDYEQYF.

CDR3 residues: CAIRDSNTYGYTF. The CDR3 region has the DNA TGTGCTATCCGGGACTCAAACACCTATGGCTACACCTTC. This chain links TRBV25-1 with TRBJ1-2, with D perhaps TRBD1 (5 bases). The CDR3 sequence is 13 residues long. The germline V gene has CDR1 MGHDK and CDR2 SYGVNS.

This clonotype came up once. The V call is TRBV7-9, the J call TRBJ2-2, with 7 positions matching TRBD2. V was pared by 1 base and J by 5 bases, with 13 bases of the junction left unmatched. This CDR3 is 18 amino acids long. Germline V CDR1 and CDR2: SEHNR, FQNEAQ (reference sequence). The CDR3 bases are TGTGCCAGCAGCTTAGTGGGGAGGGCACTAGCTAATACCGGGGAGCTGTTTTTT. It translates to CASSLVGRALANTGELFF.

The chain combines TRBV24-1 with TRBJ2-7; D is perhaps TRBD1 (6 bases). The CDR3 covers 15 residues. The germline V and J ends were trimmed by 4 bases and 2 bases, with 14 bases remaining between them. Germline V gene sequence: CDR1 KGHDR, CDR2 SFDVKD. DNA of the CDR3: TGTGCCACCAGTGACCCAAGACAGGCCACCTACGAGCAGTACTTC. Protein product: CATSDPRQATYEQYF.

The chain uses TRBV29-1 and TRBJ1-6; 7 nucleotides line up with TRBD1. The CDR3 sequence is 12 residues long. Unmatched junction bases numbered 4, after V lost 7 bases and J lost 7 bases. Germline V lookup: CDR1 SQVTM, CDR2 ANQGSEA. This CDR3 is CSAGTENSPLHF. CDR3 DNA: TGCAGCGCCGGGACAGAAAATTCACCCCTCCACTTT.

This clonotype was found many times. CDR3 amino acids: CASSARSGGATEAFF. DNA of the CDR3: TGTGCCAGCAGCGCGAGGTCAGGGGGGGCCACTGAAGCTTTCTTT. The chain couples TRBV7-9 to TRBJ1-1; 7 bases match TRBD1. This CDR3 is 15 amino acids long. Losses at the gene ends were 5 bases for V and 4 bases for J; bases not matched to a gene: 10. The germline V gene has CDR1 SEHNR and CDR2 FQNEAQ (reference sequence).

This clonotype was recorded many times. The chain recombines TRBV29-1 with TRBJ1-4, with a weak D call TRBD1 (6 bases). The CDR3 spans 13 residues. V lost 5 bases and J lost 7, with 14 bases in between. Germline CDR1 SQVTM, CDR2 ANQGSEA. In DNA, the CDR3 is TGCAGCGTTCCTAGGACAGTCGGTGAAAAACTGTTTTTT. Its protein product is CSVPRTVGEKLFF.

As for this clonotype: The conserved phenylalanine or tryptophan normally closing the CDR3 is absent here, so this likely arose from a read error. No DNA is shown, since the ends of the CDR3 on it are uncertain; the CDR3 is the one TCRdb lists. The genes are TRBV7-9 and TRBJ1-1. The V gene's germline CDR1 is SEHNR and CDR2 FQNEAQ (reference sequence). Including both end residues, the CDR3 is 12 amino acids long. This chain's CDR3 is CASSPRTSGRAL.

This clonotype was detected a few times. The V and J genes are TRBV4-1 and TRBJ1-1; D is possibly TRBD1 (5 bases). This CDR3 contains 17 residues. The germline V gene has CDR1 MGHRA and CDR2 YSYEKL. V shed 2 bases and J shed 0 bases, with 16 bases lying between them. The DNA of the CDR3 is TGCGCCAGCAGCCAAAGGTACCTAGACAGCCTGAACACTGAAGCTTTCTTT. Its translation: CASSQRYLDSLNTEAFF.